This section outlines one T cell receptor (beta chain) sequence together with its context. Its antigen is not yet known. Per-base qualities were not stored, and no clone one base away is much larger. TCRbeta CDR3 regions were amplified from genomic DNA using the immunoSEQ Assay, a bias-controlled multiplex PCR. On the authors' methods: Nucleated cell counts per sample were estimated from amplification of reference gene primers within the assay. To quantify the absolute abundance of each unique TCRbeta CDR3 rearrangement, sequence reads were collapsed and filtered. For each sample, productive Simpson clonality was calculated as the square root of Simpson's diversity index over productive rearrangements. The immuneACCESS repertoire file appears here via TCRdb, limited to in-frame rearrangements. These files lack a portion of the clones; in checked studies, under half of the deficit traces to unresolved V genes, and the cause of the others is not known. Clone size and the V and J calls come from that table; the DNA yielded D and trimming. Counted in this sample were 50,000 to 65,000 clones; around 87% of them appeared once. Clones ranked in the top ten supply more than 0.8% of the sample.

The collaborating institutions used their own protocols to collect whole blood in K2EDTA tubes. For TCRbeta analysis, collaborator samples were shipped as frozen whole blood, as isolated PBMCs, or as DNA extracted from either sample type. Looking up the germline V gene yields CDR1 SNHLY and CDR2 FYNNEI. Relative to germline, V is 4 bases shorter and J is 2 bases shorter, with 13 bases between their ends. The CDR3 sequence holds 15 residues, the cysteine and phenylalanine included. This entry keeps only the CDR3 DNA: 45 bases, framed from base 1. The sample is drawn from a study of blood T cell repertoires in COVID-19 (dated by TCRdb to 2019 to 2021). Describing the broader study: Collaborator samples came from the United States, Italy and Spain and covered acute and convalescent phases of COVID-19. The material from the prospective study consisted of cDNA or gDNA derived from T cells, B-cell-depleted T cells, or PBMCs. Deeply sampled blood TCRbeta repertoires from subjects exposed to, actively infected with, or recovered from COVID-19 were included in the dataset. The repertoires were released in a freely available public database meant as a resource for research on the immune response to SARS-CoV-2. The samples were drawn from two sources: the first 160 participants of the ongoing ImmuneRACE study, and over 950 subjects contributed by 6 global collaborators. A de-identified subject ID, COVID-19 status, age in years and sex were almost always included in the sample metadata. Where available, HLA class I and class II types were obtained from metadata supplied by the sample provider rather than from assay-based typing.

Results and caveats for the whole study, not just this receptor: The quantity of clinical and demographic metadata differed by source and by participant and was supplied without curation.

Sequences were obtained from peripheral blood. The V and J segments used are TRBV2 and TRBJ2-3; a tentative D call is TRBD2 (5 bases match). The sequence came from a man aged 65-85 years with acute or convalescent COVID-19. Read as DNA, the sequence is TGTGCCAGCAGTGGGACTCCGACGAACACAGATACGCAGTATTTT. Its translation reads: CASSGTPTNTDTQYF. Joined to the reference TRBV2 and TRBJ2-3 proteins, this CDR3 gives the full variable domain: EPEVTQTPSHQVTQMGQEVILRCVPISNHLYFYWYRQILGQKVEFLVSFYNNEISEKSEIFDDQFSVERPDGSNFTLKIRSTKLEDSAMYFCASSGTPTNTDTQYFGPGTRLTVL.